This T cell receptor (beta chain) was identified in a study of neoadjuvant anti-PD-1 for oral cavity cancer. Whole-study results and caveats: Each response group had just three patients in TCR analyses.

For this clone: Antigen specificity is unknown.

The method was immunoSEQ multiplex PCR; TCRdb's version includes in-frame clones alone and lacks a portion of them. This sample has about 5,700 clones, with roughly 60% found just once. V dropped 1 base and J dropped 1 base, with 7 bases sitting between them. CDR1 and CDR2 from the germline V gene are SEHNR and FQNEAQ (reference sequence). The CDR3 has 14 residues. This sequence originates from a person aged 35 to 85 with oral cavity squamous cell carcinoma. V is TRBV7-9 and J is TRBJ1-1; D is undetermined. The starting material was tumor tissue, obtained before nivolumab (anti-PD-1) treatment. The CDR3 loop reads CASSLGWANTEAFF. For the CDR3, the DNA is TGTGCCAGCAGCTTAGGGTGGGCGAACACTGAAGCTTTCTTT.